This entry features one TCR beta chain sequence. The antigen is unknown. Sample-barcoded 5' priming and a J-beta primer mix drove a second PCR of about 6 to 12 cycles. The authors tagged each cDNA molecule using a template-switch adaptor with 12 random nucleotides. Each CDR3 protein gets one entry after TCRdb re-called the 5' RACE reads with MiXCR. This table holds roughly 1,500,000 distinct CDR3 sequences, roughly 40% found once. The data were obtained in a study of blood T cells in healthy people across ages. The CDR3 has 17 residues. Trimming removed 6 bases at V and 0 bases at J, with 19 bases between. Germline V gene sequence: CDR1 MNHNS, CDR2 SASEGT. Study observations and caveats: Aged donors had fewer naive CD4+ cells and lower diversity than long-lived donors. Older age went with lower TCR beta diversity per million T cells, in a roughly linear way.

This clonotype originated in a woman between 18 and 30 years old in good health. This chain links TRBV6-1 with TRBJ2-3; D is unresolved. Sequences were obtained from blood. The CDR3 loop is CASSSPGRVTSTDTQYF. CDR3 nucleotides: TGTGCCAGCAGCTCCCCCGGTAGGGTTACTAGCACAGATACGCAGTATTTT.